The text below deals with one TCR beta chain. The sample is drawn from a study of blood T cells in healthy people across ages. The CDR3 has 14 amino acids. The J segment lost 6 bases and the V segment lost 5 bases, leaving 9 bases of the junction unmatched. The germline CDR1 and CDR2 sequences are SQVTM and ANQGSEA. A J-beta primer mix and a sample-barcoded 5' primer were used in a second PCR of roughly 6 to 11 cycles. TCRdb ran MiXCR on the 5' RACE reads and lists one entry per CDR3 protein. Of approximately 780,000 distinct CDR3 sequences listed, about a quarter were seen once; the top ten hold about 3%. These data are also associated with another study on T cells of mothers and their children. This second study says: Maternal samples each gave over 8.5 million TCR beta CDR3 reads, and child samples approximately 3 million each.

This TCR was recovered from a boy younger than 18 in good health. Input material: blood. This sequence joins TRBV29-1 and TRBJ2-1; TRBD1 agrees at 8 bases. The CDR3 DNA follows: TGCAGCGTTTCTACCGGGACAGGCGTCAATGAGCAGTTCTTC. This codes for CSVSTGTGVNEQFF.